Listed below are T cell receptor beta chains from one sample, sequenced in a study of blood T cell repertoires in COVID-19. Sequenced by immunoSEQ multiplex PCR; TCRdb stores in-frame clones only, minus some. The sample has roughly 160,000 clones, 88% seen once. The specimen sequenced was peripheral blood. These receptor sequences come from a man between 60 and 75 years old with acute or convalescent COVID-19. The conserved cysteine and the conserved F or W are not part of the CDR3 here. Fields, in order: V gene, CDR3 protein.

V: TRBV4-2; CDR3: ASSQDSETGTTGELF
V: TRBV4-1; CDR3: ASSQQDSHEQY
V: TRBV14; CDR3: ASSIRTGVGNSPLH
V: TRBV2; CDR3: ASSRWDSTSGGYT
V: TRBV19; CDR3: ASSVPGQGPDTQY
V: TRBV21-1; CDR3: ASTTDRPNQPQH
V: TRBV11-2; CDR3: ASSAQGISGNTIY
V: TRBV6-4; CDR3: ASSMRAGGASTDTQY
V: TRBV7-9; CDR3: ASSLRLGGTGELF
V: TRBV24-1; CDR3: ATSVRIDNEQF
V: TRBV13; CDR3: ASSLGTGKGPQH
V: TRBV6-6; CDR3: ASSLFSGELF
V: TRBV4-1; CDR3: ASSFGTSGNEQF
V: TRBV18; CDR3: ASSPGQGLTDTQY
V: TRBV4-3; CDR3: ASSQTTGTGQDTQY
V: TRBV19; CDR3: ASSITGGNEQF
V: TRBV29-1; CDR3: SVSGDRNEKLF
V: TRBV6-6; CDR3: ASRAVETEAF
V: TRBV24-1; CDR3: ATSDQGQGEQF
V: TRBV27; CDR3: ASGDLGQGARGYT
V: TRBV6-6; CDR3: ASIPDTSSGNTIY
V: TRBV19; CDR3: ASSFGEAANSPLH
V: TRBV5-1; CDR3: ASSQAGGGRNEQF
V: TRBV6-5; CDR3: ASSKTGPYTEAF
V: TRBV2; CDR3: ASSEAGLLNNEQF
V: TRBV9; CDR3: ASSVGTVANYGYT
V: TRBV6-5; CDR3: ASSYQRTGGPYEQY
V: TRBV19; CDR3: ASNLGVGELF
V: TRBV3-1/TRBV3-2; CDR3: ASSLYVGSGSADTQY